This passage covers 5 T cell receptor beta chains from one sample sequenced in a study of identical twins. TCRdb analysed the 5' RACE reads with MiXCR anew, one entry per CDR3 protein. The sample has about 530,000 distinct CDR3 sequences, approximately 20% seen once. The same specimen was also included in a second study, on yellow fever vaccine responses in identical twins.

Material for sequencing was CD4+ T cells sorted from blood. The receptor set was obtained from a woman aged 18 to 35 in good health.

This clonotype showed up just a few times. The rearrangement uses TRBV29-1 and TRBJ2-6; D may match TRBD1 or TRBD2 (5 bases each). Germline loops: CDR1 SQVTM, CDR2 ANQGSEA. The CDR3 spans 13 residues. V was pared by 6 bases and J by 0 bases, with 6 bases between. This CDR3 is CSVGTSGANVLTF. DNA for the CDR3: TGCAGCGTGGGGACCTCTGGGGCCAACGTCCTGACTTTC.

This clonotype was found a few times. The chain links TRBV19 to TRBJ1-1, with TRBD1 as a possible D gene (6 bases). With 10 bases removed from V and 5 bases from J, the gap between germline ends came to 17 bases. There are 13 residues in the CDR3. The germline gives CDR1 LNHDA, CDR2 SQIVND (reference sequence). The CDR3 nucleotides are TGTGCCATCTCATTGGCCCAGGGGACTGAAGCTTTCTTT. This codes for CAISLAQGTEAFF.

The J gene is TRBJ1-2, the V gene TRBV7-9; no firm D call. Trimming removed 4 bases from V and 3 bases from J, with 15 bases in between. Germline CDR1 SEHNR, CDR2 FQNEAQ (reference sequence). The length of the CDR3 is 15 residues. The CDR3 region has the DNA TGTGCCAGCAGCTCCAGGCGGGCCACCGACTATGGCTACACCTTC. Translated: CASSSRRATDYGYTF.

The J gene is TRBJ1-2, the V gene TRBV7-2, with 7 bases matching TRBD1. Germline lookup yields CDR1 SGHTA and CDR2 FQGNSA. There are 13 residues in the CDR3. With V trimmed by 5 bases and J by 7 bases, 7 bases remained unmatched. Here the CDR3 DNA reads TGTGCCAGCAGCCCCCGACAGGGAAGTGGCTACACCTTC. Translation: CASSPRQGSGYTF.

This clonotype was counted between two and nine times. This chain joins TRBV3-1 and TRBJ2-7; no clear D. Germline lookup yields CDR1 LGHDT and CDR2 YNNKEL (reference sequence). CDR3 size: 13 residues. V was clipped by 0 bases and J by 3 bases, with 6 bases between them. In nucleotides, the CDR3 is TGTGCCAGCAGCCAAGAGGGTAGCTACGAGCAGTACTTC. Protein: CASSQEGSYEQYF.